These 27 T cell receptor beta chains share one sample of origin, sequenced in a study of long-term antiretroviral therapy in people with HIV. Assay version v3.0 of immunoSEQ was used, and it was run at survey level. Measured with immunoSEQ multiplex PCR; TCRdb has only the in-frame clones, and not every one. Altogether 20,000 or so clones are present, about 70% being singletons, with the ten largest covering 8.5% to 9.5%. The sample was unsorted PBMCs, taken 0.5 years before starting antiretroviral therapy. The receptor set was obtained from a man younger than 35 with HIV.

V gene TRBV28 combines with J gene TRBJ1-5; D call uncertain. The CDR3 runs to 18 residues. Germline CDR1 and CDR2: MDHEN and SYDVKM. Trimming pared 2 bases from V and 2 bases from J, leaving 19 bases between. This CDR3 reads CASSLGEFPLDRNQPQHF. Written as DNA, the CDR3 is TGTGCCAGCAGTTTAGGTGAATTTCCCCTCGATCGCAATCAGCCCCAGCATTTT.

The V call is TRBV12-5, the J call TRBJ1-1; no clear D. The CDR3 totals 12 residues. Germline V gene data show CDR1 as LGHNT and CDR2 as FRNRAP. The V gene lost 0 bases and the J gene lost 5 bases, with 4 bases spanning the gap. CDR3 sequence reads: CASGLVRTEAFF. CDR3 bases: TGTGCTAGTGGTTTGGTACGAACTGAAGCTTTCTTT.

The genes are TRBV10-2 and TRBJ2-1; unclear D gene. The CDR3 totals 12 residues. From germline, CDR1 is WSHSY and CDR2 SAAADI. The ends were cut back, 2 bases at V and 4 bases at J, with 3 bases in the middle. For the CDR3, the DNA is TGCGCCAGCAGTGAGGGTTACAATGAGCAGTTCTTC. Amino acid sequence: CASSEGYNEQFF.

CDR3 region: CASSLMGNTEAFF. CDR3 sequence (DNA): TGTGCCAGCAGCCTGATGGGGAACACTGAAGCTTTCTTT. J is TRBJ1-1 and V is TRBV5-6, with unresolved D. V lost 4 bases, J lost 1 base, and 8 bases lay in between. CDR3 length: 13 residues. Germline values: CDR1 SGHDT, CDR2 YYEEEE.

This chain connects TRBV18 to TRBJ2-5; D gene uncertain. Trimming took 3 bases from V and 2 from J, leaving 13 bases between them. This CDR3 is built from 15 residues. Germline CDR1 KGHSH, CDR2 LQKENI. CDR3 sequence: CASSPERLAQETQYF. CDR3 bases: TGTGCCAGCTCACCGGAGAGACTCGCGCAAGAGACCCAGTACTTC.

This chain joins TRBV28 and TRBJ2-7, with D perhaps matching TRBD1 (6 bases). This CDR3 has 15 amino acids. The germline V and J ends were trimmed by 3 bases and 4 bases, with 16 bases remaining between them. Per germline, CDR1 MDHEN and CDR2 SYDVKM. The CDR3 sequence: CASSFSSGRGYEQYF. In DNA, the CDR3 is TGTGCCAGCAGTTTCTCTTCAGGCAGGGGTTACGAGCAGTACTTC.

The chain links TRBV28 to TRBJ2-1; D is unresolved. Germline values: CDR1 MDHEN, CDR2 SYDVKM. There are 14 residues in the CDR3. Deletions cut 3 bases from V and 2 bases from J, with 8 bases between. The CDR3 reads CASSFTVPYNEQFF. In DNA, the CDR3 is TGTGCCAGCAGTTTTACGGTACCCTACAATGAGCAGTTCTTC.

This chain uses TRBV29-1 with TRBJ1-2; possibly TRBD1 for D (6 bases). The germline V gene has CDR1 SQVTM and CDR2 ANQGSEA. Deletions cut 6 bases from V and 0 bases from J, with 8 bases between. The CDR3 length is 12 residues. CDR3 amino acids: CSVTGANYGYTF. The CDR3, as DNA: TGCAGCGTGACAGGTGCTAACTATGGCTACACCTTC.

The chain joins TRBV5-8 to TRBJ2-1, with 9 bases aligning to TRBD1. CDR1 is SGHTS, CDR2 YDEGEE, per germline. Trimming removed 4 bases from V and 2 bases from J; junction bases left unmatched: 4. The CDR3 is 15 amino acids. The CDR3 loop is CASSLWDRAYNEQFF. The CDR3, as DNA: TGTGCCAGCAGCCTTTGGGACAGGGCCTACAATGAGCAGTTCTTC. The entire variable domain, with the rest obtained from reference TRBV5-8 and TRBJ2-1, is as follows: EAGVTQSPTHLIKTRGQQATLRCSPISGHTSVYWYQQALGLGLQFLLWYDEGEERNRGNFPPRFSGRQFPNYSSELNVNALELEDSALYLCASSLWDRAYNEQFFGPGTRLTVL.

This clone was found a few times. The chain carries TRBV28 and TRBJ1-1; no definite D call. Germline V gives CDR1 MDHEN, CDR2 SYDVKM. CDR3 length: 14 residues. With 2 bases removed from V and 7 bases from J, the gap between germline ends came to 14 bases. The CDR3: CASSLVGGLVEAFF. The CDR3 bases are TGTGCCAGCAGTTTAGTAGGAGGGTTAGTTGAAGCTTTCTTT.

The chain uses TRBV7-2 and TRBJ1-5; D remains ambiguous. Trimming pared 1 base from V and 1 base from J, leaving 14 bases between. This CDR3 comprises 17 residues. The V gene's germline CDR1 is SGHTA and CDR2 FQGNSA. This chain's CDR3 is CASSLDWGRGSNQPQHF. The CDR3 bases are TGTGCCAGCAGCTTAGACTGGGGAAGAGGCAGCAATCAGCCCCAGCATTTT.

The chain links TRBV6-5 to TRBJ2-1; possible D gene TRBD1, 6 bases. V lost 6 bases and J lost 7, with 13 bases in between. CDR3 size: 13 residues. Germline V gene lookup returns CDR1 MNHEY and CDR2 SVGAGI. The CDR3 here is CASSETGYNEQFF. CDR3 in DNA: TGTGCCAGCAGCGAGACAGGTTATAATGAGCAGTTCTTC.

V is TRBV13 and J is TRBJ2-7, with 8 positions matching TRBD1. The germline CDR1 and CDR2 sequences are PRHDT and FYEKMQ (reference sequence). After removal of 2 bases from V and 4 bases from J, the junction contained 10 bases not matched to a gene. This CDR3 has 16 residues. The CDR3 reads CASSLTQGQGAYEQYF. The CDR3 nucleotides are TGTGCCAGCAGCTTAACTCAGGGGCAGGGGGCTTACGAGCAGTACTTC.

The chain uses TRBV7-8 and TRBJ2-1; TRBD1 aligns across 7 bases. CDR3 size: 13 residues. CDR1 and CDR2 (germline): SGHVS, FQNEAQ. V shed 5 bases and J 6 bases; nucleotides not matched to a gene: 4. The CDR3 sequence is CASSTRDSNEQFF. The CDR3 bases are TGTGCCAGCAGCACCCGGGACAGCAATGAGCAGTTCTTC.

The J gene is TRBJ2-5, the V gene TRBV10-2; a possible D gene is TRBD2 (5 bases). The DNA matches TRBJ2-7 better at its end, which makes the J call doubtful. The CDR3 is 14 amino acids. Germline V gene lookup returns CDR1 WSHSY and CDR2 SAAADI. CDR3 sequence: CASSESRGSYEQYF. The CDR3 bases are TGCGCCAGCAGTGAGTCGAGAGGGTCTTACGAGCAGTACTTC.

V usage is TRBV18 and J usage is TRBJ1-5; 9 bases map to TRBD1. The CDR3 is 16 amino acids. The junction had 8 bases not matched to a gene; V was cut back by 1 base and J by 7 bases. CDR1 KGHSH and CDR2 LQKENI come from the germline V gene. The CDR3 DNA is TGTGCCAGCTCACCACGGGACAGGGAGGGCAGACAGCCCCAGCATTTT. It translates to CASSPRDREGRQPQHF.

V is TRBV13 and J is TRBJ2-3; 8 bases are a match to TRBD2. CDR3 length: 15 amino acids. From germline, CDR1 is PRHDT and CDR2 FYEKMQ (reference sequence). With V trimmed by 3 bases and J by 4 bases, 6 bases remained unmatched. CDR3 sequence reads: CASSFSSGSADTQYF. The CDR3 DNA sequence: TGTGCCAGCAGCTTCTCGAGCGGGAGTGCAGATACGCAGTATTTT.

The chain has TRBV13 and TRBJ1-1; TRBD1 is a possible D gene (5 bases). Germline CDR1 is PRHDT and CDR2 is FYEKMQ (reference sequence). The length of the CDR3 is 15 residues. The V end lost 4 bases, the J end lost 5 bases, and 17 bases lay between the germline ends. CDR3 DNA sequence: TGTGCCAGCAGCTCCTTCCAAGGGGCGGGTACTGAAGCTTTCTTT. This encodes CASSSFQGAGTEAFF.

V gene TRBV7-9 combines with J gene TRBJ1-1; D is unclear. The CDR3 contains 14 residues. V gave up 1 base and J gave up 0 bases, with 6 bases separating them. The germline V gene has CDR1 SEHNR and CDR2 FQNEAQ (reference sequence). CDR3 loop: CASSLERLNTEAFF. The CDR3 nucleotides read TGTGCCAGCAGCTTAGAACGGCTGAACACTGAAGCTTTCTTT.

V usage is TRBV7-2 and J usage is TRBJ1-5; D is possibly TRBD1 (5 bases). The V end lost 3 bases, the J end lost 4 bases, and 19 bases lay between the germline ends. In germline, CDR1 is SGHTA, CDR2 FQGNSA. This CDR3 has 17 amino acids. CDR3 sequence: CASSFQGFDAGNQPQHF. In nucleotides, the CDR3 is TGTGCCAGCAGCTTCCAGGGATTCGACGCGGGGAATCAGCCCCAGCATTTT.

The chain combines TRBV5-6 with TRBJ1-3; D is uncertain. The CDR3 extends over 16 amino acids. V shed 0 bases and J shed 0 bases, with 10 bases lying between them. The germline V gene encodes CDR1 SGHDT and CDR2 YYEEEE. The CDR3 DNA reads TGTGCCAGCAGCTTGGGAACGGGTACCTCTGGAAACACCATATATTTT. This translates into CASSLGTGTSGNTIYF.

This clone has only a few counts. The genes are TRBV7-6 and TRBJ2-7, with TRBD1 matching 10 bases. Germline V CDR1 and CDR2: SGHVS, FNYEAQ. CDR3 length: 14 amino acids. With V trimmed by 5 bases and J by 4 bases, 5 bases remained unmatched. For the CDR3, the DNA is TGTGCCAGCAGCGTCGGGGACAGGGGTTACGAGCAGTACTTC. Its translation is CASSVGDRGYEQYF.

This clone was counted a single time. The chain uses TRBV9 and TRBJ2-4, with 9 bases identical to TRBD1. V gave up 4 bases and J gave up 0 bases; unmatched junction bases: 5. In germline, CDR1 is SGDLS, CDR2 YYNGEE. The CDR3 sequence is 16 residues long. The CDR3 reads CASSLGQGVAKNIQYF. The CDR3 nucleotides read TGTGCCAGCAGCTTGGGACAGGGAGTAGCCAAAAACATTCAGTACTTC.

This clone appeared once. The rearrangement uses TRBV6-5 and TRBJ2-7; 7 positions match TRBD2. The CDR3 is made up of 13 amino acids. With V trimmed by 2 bases and J by 5 bases, 3 bases remained unmatched. Germline CDR1 MNHEY, CDR2 SVGAGI. The CDR3 is CASSYMAGDEQYF. CDR3 bases: TGTGCCAGCAGTTACATGGCGGGAGACGAGCAGTACTTC.

CDR3 bases: TGTGCCAGCAGGGTCGCAACTAATGAAAAACTGTTTTTT. Translation gives CASRVATNEKLFF. This chain uses TRBV27 with TRBJ1-4; D gene ambiguous. There are 13 residues in the CDR3. V was clipped by 6 bases and J by 0 bases, with 5 bases between them. The germline CDR1 and CDR2 sequences are MNHEY and SMNVEV (reference sequence).

This clone is classed as large. The CDR3 region has the DNA TGTGCCAGTTCACTTCGGGACCGCTTCACAGATACGCAGTATTTT. Amino acids: CASSLRDRFTDTQYF. The V and J genes are TRBV19 and TRBJ2-3, with D tentatively TRBD1 or TRBD2 (5 bases each). The V end lost 8 bases, the J end lost 2 bases, and 17 bases lay between the germline ends. There are 15 residues in the CDR3. Germline lookup yields CDR1 LNHDA and CDR2 SQIVND (reference sequence).

V usage is TRBV7-6 and J usage is TRBJ1-2; the D gene is possibly TRBD1 (6 bases). Germline CDR1 reads SGHVS; CDR2 reads FNYEAQ. This CDR3 comprises 15 residues. V lost 3 bases to trimming and J lost 6 bases, with 17 bases between them. This CDR3 is CASSFSFQGIDGYTF. The CDR3 coding sequence is TGTGCCAGCAGCTTCAGCTTCCAGGGGATCGATGGCTACACCTTC.